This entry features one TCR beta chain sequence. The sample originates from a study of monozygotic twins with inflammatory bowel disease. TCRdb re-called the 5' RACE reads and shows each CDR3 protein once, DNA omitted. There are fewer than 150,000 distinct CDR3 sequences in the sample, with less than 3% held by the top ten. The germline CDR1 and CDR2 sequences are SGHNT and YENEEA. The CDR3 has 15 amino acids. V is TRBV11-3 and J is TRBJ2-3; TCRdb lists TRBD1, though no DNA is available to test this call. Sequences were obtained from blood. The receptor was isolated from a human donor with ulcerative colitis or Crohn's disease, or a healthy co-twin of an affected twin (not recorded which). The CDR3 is CASSRSDRATDTQYF.